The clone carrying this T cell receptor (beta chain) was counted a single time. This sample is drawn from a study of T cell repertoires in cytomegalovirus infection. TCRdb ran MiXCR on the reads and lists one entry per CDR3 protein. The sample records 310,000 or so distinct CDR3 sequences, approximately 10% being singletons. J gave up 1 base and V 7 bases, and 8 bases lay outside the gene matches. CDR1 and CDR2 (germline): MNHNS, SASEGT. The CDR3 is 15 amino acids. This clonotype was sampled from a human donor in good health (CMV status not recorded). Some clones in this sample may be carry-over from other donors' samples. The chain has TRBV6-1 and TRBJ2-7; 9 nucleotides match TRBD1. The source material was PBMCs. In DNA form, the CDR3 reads TGTGCCAGCAACGCCGGGACAGGGTCTTCCTACGAGCAGTACGTC. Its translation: CASNAGTGSSYEQYV.